Below are 24 T cell receptor beta chains sequenced from a single sample in a study of monozygotic twins with inflammatory bowel disease. TCRdb processed the 5' RACE reads again and assigns one entry to each CDR3 protein, with no DNA. This repertoire includes about 140,000 distinct CDR3 sequences. The sequenced sample consisted of blood. These TCRs come from a human donor with ulcerative colitis or Crohn's disease, or a healthy co-twin of an affected twin (not recorded which).

The chain recombines TRBV5-6 with TRBJ2-5. The CDR3 length is 14 residues. Germline CDR1 reads SGHDT; CDR2 reads YYEEEE. The CDR3 loop reads CASSFPDKQETQYF.

The CDR3 sequence: CASSFQYQETQYF. The rearrangement joins TRBV28 to TRBJ2-5. The germline V gene has CDR1 MDHEN and CDR2 SYDVKM. The CDR3 length is 13 residues.

This chain uses TRBV20-1 with TRBJ1-2; TCRdb's D call of TRBD1 is untestable without DNA. The CDR3 totals 19 residues. CDR1 is DFQATT and CDR2 is SNEGSKA in the germline V gene (reference sequence). CDR3 sequence: CSASDTGTGVLGSLYGYTF.

The chain is built from TRBV7-9 and TRBJ2-1; the D call from TCRdb, TRBD1, cannot be confirmed without DNA. Germline CDR1 is SEHNR and CDR2 is FQNEAQ (reference sequence). The CDR3 runs 11 residues. The CDR3 here is CGTGTLNEQFF.

This sequence joins TRBV18 and TRBJ2-1; TCRdb names TRBD1, which stays unverified in the absence of DNA. Germline values: CDR1 KGHSH, CDR2 LQKENI. This CDR3 region has 15 residues. The CDR3 here is CASSPPGTGGSEQFF.

This chain uses TRBV12-3 or TRBV12-4 with TRBJ1-2; TCRdb reports TRBD1, a call that lacks DNA to check it against. The CDR3 covers 15 residues. The CDR3 sequence: CASSTQGLSGYGYTF.

The V gene is TRBV29-1, the J gene TRBJ2-5; TCRdb's D call, TRBD1, is unchecked because there is no DNA. CDR1 and CDR2 from the germline V gene are SQVTM and ANQGSEA. The CDR3 extends over 13 amino acids. CDR3 in amino acids: CSALRGIQETQYF.

The CDR3 loop is CASSLIRAGGYEQYF. The chain employs TRBV5-1 and TRBJ2-7. Germline assignment: CDR1 SGHRS and CDR2 YFSETQ. The CDR3 length is 15 residues.

This CDR3 reads CASSARLAGGRLTDTQYF. The V gene is TRBV6-1, the J gene TRBJ2-3; TCRdb lists TRBD2, though no DNA is available to test this call. CDR1 and CDR2 from the germline V gene are MNHNS and SASEGT. The CDR3 consists of 18 residues.

This chain joins TRBV29-1 and TRBJ2-5; TCRdb indicates TRBD1, and absent DNA this call remains unverified. Germline-derived CDR1 and CDR2 are SQVTM and ANQGSEA. This CDR3 contains 12 residues. This CDR3 is CSVHRGQETQYF.

V gene TRBV10-3 combines with J gene TRBJ2-5; the TCRdb call, TRBD1, lacks DNA for checking. The CDR3 contains 15 residues. Germline CDR1 ENHRY, CDR2 SYGVKD. The CDR3 here is CAISESGTAQETQYF.

This chain uses TRBV19 with TRBJ2-7. Per the germline V gene, CDR1 is LNHDA and CDR2 is SQIVND (reference sequence). The CDR3 extends over 14 amino acids. CDR3 sequence: CASSGTDPSYEQYF.

The chain carries TRBV18 and TRBJ1-1; the TCRdb call, TRBD1, lacks DNA for checking. Germline assignment: CDR1 KGHSH and CDR2 LQKENI. CDR3 size: 13 residues. CDR3 region: CASSPRDTLGAFF.

This chain uses TRBV6-1 with TRBJ1-5. Per germline, CDR1 MNHNS and CDR2 SASEGT. The CDR3 contains 19 residues. CDR3 sequence reads: CASSEVVRGRLGGNQPQHF.

V gene TRBV7-7 combines with J gene TRBJ2-5; TCRdb lists TRBD2, though no DNA is available to test this call. The CDR3 contains 18 residues. CDR1 is SSHAT and CDR2 is FNYEAQ in the germline V gene (reference sequence). CDR3 in amino acids: CASSSRLAGGREQETQYF.

The rearrangement uses TRBV24-1 and TRBJ2-3; there is no DNA to check the TCRdb D call of TRBD1. Per germline, CDR1 KGHDR and CDR2 SFDVKD. The CDR3 contains 17 residues. CDR3 region: CATSSIPGQPSTDTQYF.

The V call is TRBV13, the J call TRBJ2-5; as DNA is missing, the TRBD2 call by TCRdb cannot be tested. Germline lookup yields CDR1 PRHDT and CDR2 FYEKMQ (reference sequence). The CDR3 is 15 amino acids. The CDR3 protein is CASSLGRRGWETQYF.

V and J are TRBV5-1 and TRBJ1-2. The CDR3 contains 16 residues. Germline CDR1 SGHRS, CDR2 YFSETQ. This CDR3 is CASSRSDRVANYGYTF.

J is TRBJ2-3 and V is TRBV14; no DNA is available, so the TRBD1 call from TCRdb remains unchecked. Germline CDR1 and CDR2: SGHDN and FVKESK. The CDR3 sequence is 15 residues long. CDR3 sequence reads: CASSQEQGYTDTQYF.

The V and J genes are TRBV28 and TRBJ2-5; TCRdb returns TRBD2, unconfirmable since there is no DNA. Germline loops: CDR1 MDHEN, CDR2 SYDVKM. The CDR3 runs 11 residues. This CDR3 reads CASLGPSTQYF.

The chain recombines TRBV2 with TRBJ2-7; the D call of TRBD1 rests on TCRdb alone, since no DNA is present to check it. The length of the CDR3 is 14 residues. In germline, CDR1 is SNHLY, CDR2 FYNNEI. The CDR3 loop is CASSVGQGVSEQYF.

V is TRBV5-1 and J is TRBJ1-5. The CDR3 is 14 residues long. Germline V gene data show CDR1 as SGHRS and CDR2 as YFSETQ. This CDR3 reads CASSLAGKDQPQHF.

The rearrangement uses TRBV5-1 and TRBJ2-1; the D call from TCRdb, TRBD1, cannot be confirmed without DNA. Germline V gene data show CDR1 as SGHRS and CDR2 as YFSETQ. The CDR3 has 15 amino acids. The CDR3 region is CASSLPGTHYNEQFF.

The rearrangement joins TRBV5-1 to TRBJ1-6; TCRdb designates TRBD1, a call that cannot be tested without DNA. The CDR3 contains 18 residues. From germline, CDR1 is SGHRS and CDR2 YFSETQ. CDR3 protein: CASSVVQGTGVGNSPLHF.